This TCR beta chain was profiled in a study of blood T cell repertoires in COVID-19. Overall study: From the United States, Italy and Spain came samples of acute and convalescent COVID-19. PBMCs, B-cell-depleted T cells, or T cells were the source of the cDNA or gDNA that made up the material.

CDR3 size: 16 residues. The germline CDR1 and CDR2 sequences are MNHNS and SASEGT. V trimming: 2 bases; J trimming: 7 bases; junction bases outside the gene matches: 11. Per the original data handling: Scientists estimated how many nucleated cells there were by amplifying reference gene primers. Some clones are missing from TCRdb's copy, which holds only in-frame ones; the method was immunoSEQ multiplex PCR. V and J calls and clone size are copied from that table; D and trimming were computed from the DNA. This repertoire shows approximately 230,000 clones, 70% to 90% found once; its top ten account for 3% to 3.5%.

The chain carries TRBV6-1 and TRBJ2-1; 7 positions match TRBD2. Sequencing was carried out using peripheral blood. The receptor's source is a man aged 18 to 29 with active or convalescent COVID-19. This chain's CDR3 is CASSELPSGGGNEQFF. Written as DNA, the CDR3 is TGTGCCAGCAGTGAATTGCCTAGCGGCGGTGGGAATGAGCAGTTCTTC.